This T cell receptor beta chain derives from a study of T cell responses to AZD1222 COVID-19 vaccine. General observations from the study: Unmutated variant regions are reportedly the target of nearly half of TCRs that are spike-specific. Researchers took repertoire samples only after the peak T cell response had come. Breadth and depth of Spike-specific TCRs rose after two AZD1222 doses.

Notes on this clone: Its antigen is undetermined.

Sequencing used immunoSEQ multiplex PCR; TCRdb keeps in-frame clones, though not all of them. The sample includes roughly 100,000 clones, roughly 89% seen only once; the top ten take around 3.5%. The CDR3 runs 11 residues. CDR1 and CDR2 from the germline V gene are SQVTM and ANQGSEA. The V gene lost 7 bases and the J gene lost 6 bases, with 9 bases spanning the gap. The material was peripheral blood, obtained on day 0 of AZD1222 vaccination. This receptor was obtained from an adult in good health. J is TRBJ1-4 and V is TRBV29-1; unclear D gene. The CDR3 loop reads CSGRKDEKLFF. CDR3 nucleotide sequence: TGCAGCGGGCGTAAGGATGAAAAACTGTTTTTT.